This is a list of T cell receptor beta chains from one sample in a study of cytomegalovirus exposure and HLA in healthy donors. Method: immunoSEQ multiplex PCR; TCRdb's copy keeps in-frame clones and lacks some. The sample gives 150,000 to 200,000 clones, about four fifths of which show up once; 1.5% to 2% is in the top ten. Sequencing was performed on PBMCs. These receptors all stem from a man aged 18 to 29 in good health and CMV-seronegative. Both conserved end residues are part of each CDR3. Each record gives: J gene, V gene, CDR3 protein.

J: TRBJ2-2
V: TRBV28
CDR3: CASSFLLGGLADTGELFF

J: TRBJ2-5
V: TRBV4-3
CDR3: CASSQTQGVGETQYF

J: TRBJ1-2
V: TRBV9
CDR3: CASSGGGGSGYTF

J: TRBJ2-1
V: TRBV12-5
CDR3: CASGLVMGGGYNEQFF

J: TRBJ1-2
V: TRBV27
CDR3: CASSLQGQDGYTF

J: TRBJ2-7
V: TRBV4-1
CDR3: CASSQDFPGLSSYEQYF

J: TRBJ2-2
V: TRBV10-2
CDR3: CASRKGAGDPSFANTGELFF

J: TRBJ2-1
V: TRBV28
CDR3: CASATRLARWDNEQFF

J: TRBJ1-1
V: TRBV19
CDR3: CASKSGGPEAFF

J: TRBJ1-5
V: TRBV6-5
CDR3: CASSRGAGGNQPQHF

J: TRBJ1-4
V: TRBV2
CDR3: CASSRDRGGEKLFF

J: TRBJ2-5
V: TRBV6-7
CDR3: CARRTSGIETQYF

J: TRBJ1-5
V: TRBV4-2
CDR3: CASSQGGGVNQPQHF

J: TRBJ2-7
V: TRBV6-6
CDR3: CASRQPGQGVEQYF

J: TRBJ1-6
V: TRBV4-3
CDR3: CASSQEPGRGFPLHF